Each of the 5 T cell receptor beta chains below was sequenced from the same sample in a study of shared clonotypes between healthy human individuals. Profiling relied on immunoSEQ multiplex PCR, and the TCRdb table lists in-frame clones only, not all of them. The table records fewer than 650,000 clones, over 65% of them present only once. The sample comprised PBMCs. These receptor sequences come from a woman in her forties in good health. Some clones in this sample may be carry-over from other donors' samples.

This clone has just a few counts. The chain couples TRBV15 to TRBJ2-1; no firm D call. V was cut by 1 base and J by 7 bases, with 5 bases left in between. There are 12 residues in the CDR3. The germline V gene encodes CDR1 LNHNV and CDR2 YYDKDF (reference sequence). The CDR3 region is CATSRVANEQFF. DNA of the CDR3: TGTGCCACCAGCAGAGTTGCTAATGAGCAGTTCTTC. The full variable domain, in which reference TRBV15 and TRBJ2-1 provide the parts outside the CDR3, is DAMVIQNPRYQVTQFGKPVTLSCSQTLNHNVMYWYQQKSSQAPKLLFHYYDKDFNNEADTPDNFQSRRPNTSFCFLDIRSPGLGDTAMYLCATSRVANEQFFGPGTRLTVL.

The gene calls are TRBV30 and TRBJ1-2; D perhaps matches TRBD1 (5 bases). V was shortened by 4 bases and J by 0 bases, with 12 bases between the two germline ends. The CDR3 spans 14 residues. Per the germline V gene, CDR1 is GTSNPN and CDR2 is SVGIG (reference sequence). The CDR3, as DNA: TGTGCCTGGATACATGGGGCCGCTAACTATGGCTACACCTTC. This sequence encodes CAWIHGAANYGYTF. The whole variable domain, filled in from reference TRBV30 and TRBJ1-2, reads SQTIHQWPATLVQPVGSPLSLECTVEGTSNPNLYWYRQAAGRGLQLLFYSVGIGQISSEVPQNLSASRPQDRQFILSSKKLLLSDSGFYLCAWIHGAANYGYTFGSGTRLTVV.

As concerns this clone: This sample also contains other DNA sequences that code for the same CDR3. The rearrangement links TRBV6-1 to TRBJ2-7, with TRBD1 identical over 7 bases. Germline values: CDR1 MNHNS, CDR2 SASEGT. The CDR3 length is 15 residues. J lost 1 base, V lost 5 bases, and 8 bases had no gene match. CDR3 region: CASSTYRGGSYEQYF. In nucleotides, the CDR3 is TGTGCCAGCAGTACCTACAGGGGTGGGTCCTACGAGCAGTACTTC.

Comment on this clone: The sample carries other DNA sequences with the same CDR3. The chain uses TRBV9 and TRBJ2-2; D is unclear. Deletions cut 0 bases from V and 3 bases from J, with 9 bases between. The germline V gene encodes CDR1 SGDLS and CDR2 YYNGEE. This CDR3 is built from 15 residues. CDR3 DNA: TGTGCCAGCAGCGTAGCGGGTGGATACACCGGGGAGCTGTTTTTT. Translation: CASSVAGGYTGELFF.

The sample holds a few counts of this clone. The chain combines TRBV4-2 with TRBJ1-2, with D perhaps TRBD1 (5 bases). V dropped 3 bases and J dropped 8 bases, with 19 bases sitting between them. There are 15 residues in the CDR3. Germline CDR1 reads LGHNA; CDR2 reads YNFKEQ. The CDR3: CASSHEGRGEGGYTF. The DNA for the CDR3 is TGTGCCAGCAGCCATGAGGGACGTGGGGAAGGAGGCTACACCTTC.